Following are 14 T cell receptor beta chains from one sample sequenced in a study of patients and donors after allogeneic stem cell transplantation. TCRdb re-analysed the RT-PCR reads in MiXCR, keeping a single row per CDR3 protein. The table shows 90,000 to 120,000 distinct CDR3 sequences, with around 38% occurring only once. Material: blood, either unsorted or a sorted T cell fraction (not recorded which). All receptors derive from a human donor who was either an allogeneic HSCT recipient or a stem cell or donor lymphocyte infusion donor (not recorded which). It is not recorded whose cells these are; they may come from a transplant donor.

Many counts were recorded for this clonotype. The rearrangement joins TRBV7-2 to TRBJ2-4, with D possibly matching TRBD2 (5 bases). The V gene's germline CDR1 is SGHTA and CDR2 FQGNSA. The CDR3 extends over 14 amino acids. Trimming stripped 5 bases from V and 7 bases from J, with 15 bases between. DNA of the CDR3: TGTGCCAGCAGCCCGGCCGCGGGTCGGAACATTCAGTACTTC. As protein: CASSPAAGRNIQYF.

This clonotype came up a few times. The V and J genes are TRBV18 and TRBJ2-2; TRBD2 agrees at 7 bases. The ends lost 0 bases at V and 1 base at J; junction bases unmatched: 8. Germline CDR1 and CDR2: KGHSH and LQKENI. CDR3 size: 18 residues. The CDR3 sequence is CASSPPGTGGLNTGELFF. Here the CDR3 DNA reads TGTGCCAGCTCACCACCGGGGACGGGAGGCTTGAACACCGGGGAGCTGTTTTTT.

This chain connects TRBV7-9 to TRBJ1-4; tentatively, D is TRBD1 (6 bases). Germline V gene data show CDR1 as SEHNR and CDR2 as FQNEAQ (reference sequence). V lost 2 bases and J 1 base, leaving 17 bases between the germline ends. This CDR3 contains 18 residues. The CDR3 here is CASSLRDMGSETNEKLFF. The CDR3 DNA reads as TGTGCCAGCAGCTTAAGGGACATGGGGTCGGAAACTAATGAAAAACTGTTTTTT.

This clonotype was counted a few times. CDR3 protein: CASSRLQNTEAFF. The CDR3 DNA reads as TGTGCCAGCAGTAGGCTTCAGAACACTGAAGCTTTCTTT. The V and J genes are TRBV27 and TRBJ1-1, with D uncertain. The V gene's germline CDR1 is MNHEY and CDR2 SMNVEV (reference sequence). The V end was cut by 5 bases, the J end by 1 base, with 8 bases between. The length of the CDR3 is 13 residues.

The DNA for the CDR3 is TGTGCCAGCAGGAGTAGGGCCGGGGAGCTGTTTTTT. Its protein product is CASRSRAGELFF. V gene TRBV6-2 or TRBV6-3 combines with J gene TRBJ2-2; D gene unclear. V lost 6 bases to trimming and J lost 6 bases, with 8 bases between them. The CDR3 has 12 amino acids. The V gene's germline CDR1 is MNHEY and CDR2 SVGEGT.

The chain combines TRBV15 with TRBJ2-7; 7 bases agree with TRBD2. V gave up 0 bases and J gave up 6 bases; unmatched junction bases: 8. The length of the CDR3 is 15 residues. Germline assignment: CDR1 LNHNV and CDR2 YYDKDF (reference sequence). CDR3 DNA sequence: TGTGCCACCAGCAGAGATCGCGGGACTATTTTCGAGCAGTACTTC. It specifies CATSRDRGTIFEQYF.

V and J are TRBV7-7 and TRBJ2-1; 8 nucleotides agree with TRBD2. CDR1 and CDR2 (germline): SSHAT, FNYEAQ (reference sequence). CDR3 length equals 13 residues. CDR3 coding DNA: TGTGCTAGCGCGACTAGCGAGTTAAGTGAGCAGTTCTTC. Amino acid sequence: CASATSELSEQFF.

This clonotype was seen a few times. The rearrangement joins TRBV12-3 or TRBV12-4 to TRBJ1-4; D not certain. V was cut by 1 base and J by 6 bases, with 6 bases left in between. CDR3 length: 13 residues. CDR3 nucleotide sequence: TGTGCCAGCAGTTTAGTAGGGCATGAAAAACTGTTTTTT. The encoded protein is CASSLVGHEKLFF.

This chain links TRBV28 with TRBJ2-2; D perhaps matches TRBD1 (5 bases). The CDR3 is 18 residues long. Per the germline V gene, CDR1 is MDHEN and CDR2 is SYDVKM. With 6 bases removed from V and 0 bases from J, the gap between germline ends came to 20 bases. The CDR3 DNA sequence: TGTGCCAGCAGGGGATATACCGAGACAGTCGCGAACACCGGGGAGCTGTTTTTT. Amino acids: CASRGYTETVANTGELFF.

The chain employs TRBV29-1 and TRBJ1-1; the D gene is possibly TRBD1 (5 bases). The CDR3 is 17 residues long. Germline values: CDR1 SQVTM, CDR2 ANQGSEA. V lost 5 bases, J lost 0 bases, and 22 bases lay in between. Here the CDR3 reads CSVRGGKLGTMNTEAFF. CDR3 nucleotides: TGCAGCGTTCGGGGGGGGAAACTGGGTACCATGAACACTGAAGCTTTCTTT.

The chain is built from TRBV9 and TRBJ2-3; the D is unclear. V lost 4 bases, J lost 2 bases, and 14 bases lay in between. Germline V gene lookup returns CDR1 SGDLS and CDR2 YYNGEE. There are 15 residues in the CDR3. CDR3 loop: CASSTSPQTTDTQYF. DNA for the CDR3: TGTGCCAGCAGCACAAGCCCCCAGACCACAGATACGCAGTATTTT.

The chain uses TRBV20-1 and TRBJ2-2; 12 positions agree with TRBD2. The CDR3 extends over 15 amino acids. With V trimmed by 3 bases and J by 4 bases, 3 bases remained unmatched. The germline V gene has CDR1 DFQATT and CDR2 SNEGSKA (reference sequence). The CDR3 region has the DNA TGCAGTGCTAGGGGACTAGCGGGCTCCACCGGGGAGCTGTTTTTT. Protein: CSARGLAGSTGELFF.

This clonotype was counted ten times or more. The genes are TRBV6-2 or TRBV6-3 and TRBJ1-5; D is unclear. The CDR3 contains 12 residues. Between the trimmed V and J ends, which lost 2 bases and 11 bases, there was a span of 10 bases. Germline V CDR1 and CDR2: MNHEY, SVGEGT. The CDR3 protein is CASSYDIGAQHF. The CDR3 bases are TGTGCCAGCAGTTACGATATCGGAGCCCAGCATTTT.

This clonotype came up a few times. The rearrangement uses TRBV20-1 and TRBJ2-2; D not resolved. The CDR3 spans 17 residues. V dropped 3 bases and J dropped 2 bases, with 19 bases sitting between them. From germline, CDR1 is DFQATT and CDR2 SNEGSKA (reference sequence). The CDR3 here is CSASGSVVSRNTGELFF. As DNA, the CDR3 is TGCAGTGCTAGTGGTTCGGTGGTGTCCAGAAACACCGGGGAGCTGTTTTTT.